This T cell receptor beta chain was captured in a study of T-cell reconstitution after alpha-beta-depleted transplantation in children. Whole-study results and caveats: A year had passed since transplant, and T-cell counts and diversity by then came mostly from newly produced T cells. Several hundred rapidly expanded clones from non-depleted graft cells reportedly supplied alpha-beta T cells about two months post-transplant.

This CDR3 contains 13 residues. V was cut by 1 base and J by 6 bases, with 10 bases left in between. Germline lookup yields CDR1 DFQATT and CDR2 SNEGSKA (reference sequence). This clonotype was recorded at least ten times. The antigen is undetermined. Preparing the TCRbeta library involved the use of unique molecular identifiers. TCRdb reprocessed the PCR reads via MiXCR and lists one record per CDR3 protein. This table has about 980,000 distinct CDR3 sequences, roughly 29% appearing once. The source of this sequence is a boy younger than two who had a stem cell transplant for SCID, so the T cells may come from the graft donor. This chain uses TRBV20-1 with TRBJ2-1; no clear D. The material was PBMCs, mostly from graft donor cells, obtained 360 days after TCRalphabeta/CD19-depleted stem cell transplant. CDR3 coding DNA: TGCAGTGCTAGAGTCAGACCTCTCAATGAGCAGTTCTTC. It is translated as CSARVRPLNEQFF.